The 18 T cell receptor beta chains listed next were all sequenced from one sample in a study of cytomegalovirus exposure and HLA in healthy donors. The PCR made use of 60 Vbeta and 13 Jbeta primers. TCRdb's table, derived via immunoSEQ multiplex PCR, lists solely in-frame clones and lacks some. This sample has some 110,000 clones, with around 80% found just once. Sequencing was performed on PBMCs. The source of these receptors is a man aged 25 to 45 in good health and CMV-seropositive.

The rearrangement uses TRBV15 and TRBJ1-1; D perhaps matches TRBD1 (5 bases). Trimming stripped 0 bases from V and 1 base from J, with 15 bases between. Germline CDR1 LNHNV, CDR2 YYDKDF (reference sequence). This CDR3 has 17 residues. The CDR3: CATSRDGLQEKNTEAFF. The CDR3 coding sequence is TGTGCCACCAGCAGAGATGGGTTACAGGAGAAGAACACTGAAGCTTTCTTT. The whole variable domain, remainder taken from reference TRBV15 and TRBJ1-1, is DAMVIQNPRYQVTQFGKPVTLSCSQTLNHNVMYWYQQKSSQAPKLLFHYYDKDFNNEADTPDNFQSRRPNTSFCFLDIRSPGLGDTAMYLCATSRDGLQEKNTEAFFGQGTRLTVV.

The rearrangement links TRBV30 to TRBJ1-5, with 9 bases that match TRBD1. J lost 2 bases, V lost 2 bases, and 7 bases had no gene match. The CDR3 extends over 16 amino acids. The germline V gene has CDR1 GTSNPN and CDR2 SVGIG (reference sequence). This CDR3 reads CAWSPDRGIGNQPQHF. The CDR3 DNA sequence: TGTGCCTGGAGTCCGGACAGGGGAATAGGCAATCAGCCCCAGCATTTT.

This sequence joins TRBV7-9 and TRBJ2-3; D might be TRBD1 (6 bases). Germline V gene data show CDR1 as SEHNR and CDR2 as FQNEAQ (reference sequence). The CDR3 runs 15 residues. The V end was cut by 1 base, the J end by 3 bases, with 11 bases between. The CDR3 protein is CASSLVGQGTDTQYF. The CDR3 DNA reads TGTGCCAGCAGCTTAGTTGGCCAGGGGACAGATACGCAGTATTTT.

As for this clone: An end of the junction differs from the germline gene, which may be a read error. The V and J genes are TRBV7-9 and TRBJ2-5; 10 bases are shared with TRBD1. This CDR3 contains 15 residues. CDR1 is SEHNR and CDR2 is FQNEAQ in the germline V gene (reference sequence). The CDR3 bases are TGTTCCAGCAGCTTAGCCGGGACAGGGGAAGAGACCCAGTACTTC. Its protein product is CSSSLAGTGEETQYF.

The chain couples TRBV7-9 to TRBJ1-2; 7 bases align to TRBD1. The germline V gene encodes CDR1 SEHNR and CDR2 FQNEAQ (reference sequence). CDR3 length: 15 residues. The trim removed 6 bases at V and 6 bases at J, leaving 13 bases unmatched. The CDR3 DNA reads TGTGCCAGCAGTTATGATACGGGACAGAAACATGGCTACACCTTC. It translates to CASSYDTGQKHGYTF.

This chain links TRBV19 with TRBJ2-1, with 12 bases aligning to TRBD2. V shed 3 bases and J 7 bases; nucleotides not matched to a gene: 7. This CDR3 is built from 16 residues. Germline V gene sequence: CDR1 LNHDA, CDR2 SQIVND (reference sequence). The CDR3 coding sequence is TGTGCCAGTAGTATGGACCTAGCGGGAGGGTTGAATGAGCAGTTCTTC. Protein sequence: CASSMDLAGGLNEQFF.

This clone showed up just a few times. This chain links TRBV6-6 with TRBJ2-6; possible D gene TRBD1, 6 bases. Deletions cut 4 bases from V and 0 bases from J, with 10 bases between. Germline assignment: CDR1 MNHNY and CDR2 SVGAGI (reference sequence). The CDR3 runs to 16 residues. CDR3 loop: CASSFDRNSGANVLTF. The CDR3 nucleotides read TGTGCCAGCAGTTTCGACAGGAACTCTGGGGCCAACGTCCTGACTTTC.

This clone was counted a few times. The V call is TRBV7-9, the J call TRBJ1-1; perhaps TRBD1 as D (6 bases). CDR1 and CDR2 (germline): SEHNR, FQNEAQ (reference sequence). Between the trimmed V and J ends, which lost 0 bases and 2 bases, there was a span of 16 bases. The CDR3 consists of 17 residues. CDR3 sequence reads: CASSLAGHAITNTEAFF. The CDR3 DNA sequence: TGTGCCAGCAGCTTAGCGGGACATGCCATAACCAACACTGAAGCTTTCTTT.

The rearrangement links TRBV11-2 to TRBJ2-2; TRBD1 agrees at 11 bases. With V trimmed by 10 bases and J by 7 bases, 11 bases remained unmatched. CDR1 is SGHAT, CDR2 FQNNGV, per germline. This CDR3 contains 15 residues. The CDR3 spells CATYTWTGGLGELFF. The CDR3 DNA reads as TGTGCCACCTATACCTGGACAGGGGGCCTCGGGGAGCTGTTTTTT.

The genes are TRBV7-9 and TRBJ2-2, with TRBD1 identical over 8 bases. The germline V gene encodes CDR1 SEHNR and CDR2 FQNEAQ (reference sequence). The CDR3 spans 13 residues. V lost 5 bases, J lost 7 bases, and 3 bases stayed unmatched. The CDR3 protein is CASSRGQGGELFF. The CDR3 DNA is TGTGCCAGCAGCCGTGGACAGGGCGGGGAGCTGTTTTTT.

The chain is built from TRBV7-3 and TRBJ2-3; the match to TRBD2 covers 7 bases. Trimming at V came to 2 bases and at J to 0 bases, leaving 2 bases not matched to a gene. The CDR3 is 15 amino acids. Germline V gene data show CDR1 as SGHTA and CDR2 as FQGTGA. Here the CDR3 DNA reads TGTGCCAGCAGCTTACCAGCGGGGAGCACAGATACGCAGTATTTT. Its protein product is CASSLPAGSTDTQYF.

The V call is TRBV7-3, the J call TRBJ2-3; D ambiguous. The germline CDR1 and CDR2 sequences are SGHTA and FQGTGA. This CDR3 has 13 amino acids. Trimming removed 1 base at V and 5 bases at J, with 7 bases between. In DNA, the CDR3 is TGTGCCAGCAGCTTAAGAGTTATAGATACGCAGTATTTT. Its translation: CASSLRVIDTQYF.

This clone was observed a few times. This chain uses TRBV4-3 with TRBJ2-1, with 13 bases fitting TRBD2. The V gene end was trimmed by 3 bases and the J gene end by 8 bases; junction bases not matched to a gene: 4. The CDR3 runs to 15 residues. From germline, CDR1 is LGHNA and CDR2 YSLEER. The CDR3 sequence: CASSHGTSGADEQFF. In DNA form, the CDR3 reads TGCGCCAGCAGCCACGGGACTAGCGGGGCCGATGAGCAGTTCTTC.

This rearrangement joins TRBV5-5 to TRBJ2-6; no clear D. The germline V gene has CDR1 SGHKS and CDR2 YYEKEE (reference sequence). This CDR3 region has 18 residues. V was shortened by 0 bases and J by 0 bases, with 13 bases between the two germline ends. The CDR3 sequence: CASSLVRVSSSGANVLTF. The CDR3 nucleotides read TGTGCCAGCAGCTTGGTCCGGGTCAGTAGCTCTGGGGCCAACGTCCTGACTTTC.

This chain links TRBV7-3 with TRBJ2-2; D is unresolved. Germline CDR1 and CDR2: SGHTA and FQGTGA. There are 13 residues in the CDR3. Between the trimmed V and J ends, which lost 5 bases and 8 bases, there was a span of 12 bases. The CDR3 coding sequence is TGTGCCAGCAGCAATAGTGGAGTTGGGGAGCTGTTTTTT. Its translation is CASSNSGVGELFF.

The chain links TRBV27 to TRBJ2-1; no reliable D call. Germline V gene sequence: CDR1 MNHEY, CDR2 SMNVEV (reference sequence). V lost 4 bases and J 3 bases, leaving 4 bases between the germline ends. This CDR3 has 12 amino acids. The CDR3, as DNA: TGTGCCAGCAGTTCCATCTACAATGAGCAGTTCTTC. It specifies CASSSIYNEQFF.

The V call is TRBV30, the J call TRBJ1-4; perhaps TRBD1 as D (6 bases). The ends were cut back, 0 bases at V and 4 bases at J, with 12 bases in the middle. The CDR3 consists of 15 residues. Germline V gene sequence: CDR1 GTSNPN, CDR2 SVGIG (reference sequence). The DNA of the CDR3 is TGTGCCTGGAGTGTAGGGGGACCGTATAATGAAAAACTGTTTTTT. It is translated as CAWSVGGPYNEKLFF.

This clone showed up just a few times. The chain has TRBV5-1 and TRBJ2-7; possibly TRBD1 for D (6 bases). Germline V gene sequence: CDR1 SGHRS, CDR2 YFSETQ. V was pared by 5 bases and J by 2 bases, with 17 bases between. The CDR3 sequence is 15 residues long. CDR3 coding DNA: TGCGCCAGCAGTCCTGATTTGGGGGCTACCTACGAGCAGTACTTC. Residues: CASSPDLGATYEQYF.